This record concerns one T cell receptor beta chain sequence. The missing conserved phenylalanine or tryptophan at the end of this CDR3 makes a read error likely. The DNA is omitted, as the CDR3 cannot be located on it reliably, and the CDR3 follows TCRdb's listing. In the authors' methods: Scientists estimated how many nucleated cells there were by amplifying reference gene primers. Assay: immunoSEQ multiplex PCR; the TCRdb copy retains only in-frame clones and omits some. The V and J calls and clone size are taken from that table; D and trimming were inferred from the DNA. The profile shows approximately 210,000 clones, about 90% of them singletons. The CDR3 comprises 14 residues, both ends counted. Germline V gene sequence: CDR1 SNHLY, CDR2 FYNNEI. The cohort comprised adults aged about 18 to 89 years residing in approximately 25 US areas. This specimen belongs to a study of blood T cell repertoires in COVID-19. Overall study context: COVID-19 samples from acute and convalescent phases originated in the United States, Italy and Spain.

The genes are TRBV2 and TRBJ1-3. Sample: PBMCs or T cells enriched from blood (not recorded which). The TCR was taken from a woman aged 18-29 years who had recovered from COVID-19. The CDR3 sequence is CASSLAPSTGTDLC.